The source of this TCR beta chain is a study of T cells in localized non-small cell lung cancer. Here immunoSEQ multiplex PCR was the method, and the copy in TCRdb shows in-frame clones only, minus some. The data show tens of thousands of clones, with 92% seen just once and about 2.2% held by the top ten. The germline V gene has CDR1 SGHTA and CDR2 FQGNSA. The CDR3 is 14 amino acids. The V gene lost 3 bases and the J gene lost 0 bases, with 9 bases spanning the gap. Worth noting for this clone: Its target is not known.

General observations from the study: Uninvolved adjacent lung showed the highest T cell clonality, exceeding tumor. Median about 56 top-100 tumor clones were shared with paired adjacent lung. Sequencing was limited to one tumor region, leaving the possibility of heterogeneity open.

This sequence originates from a female donor of 60 years or more with stage I lung adenocarcinoma. The specimen was peripheral blood, collected before any cancer treatment. This chain connects TRBV7-2 to TRBJ2-7; D remains unclear. The CDR3 DNA follows: TGTGCCAGCAGCTTGGCCCGGGCCTCCTACGAGCAGTACTTC. Translating gives CASSLARASYEQYF.